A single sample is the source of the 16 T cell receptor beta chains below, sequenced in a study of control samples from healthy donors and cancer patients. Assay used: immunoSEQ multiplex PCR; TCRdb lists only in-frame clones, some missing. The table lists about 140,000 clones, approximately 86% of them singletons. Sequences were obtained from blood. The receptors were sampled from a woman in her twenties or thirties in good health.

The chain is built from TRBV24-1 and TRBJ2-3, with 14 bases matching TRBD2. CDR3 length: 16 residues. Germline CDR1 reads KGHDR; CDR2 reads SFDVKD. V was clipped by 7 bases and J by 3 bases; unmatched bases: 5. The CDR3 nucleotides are TGTGCCACCAGACCGGGACTAGCGGGAGAGACAGATACGCAGTATTTT. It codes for CATRPGLAGETDTQYF.

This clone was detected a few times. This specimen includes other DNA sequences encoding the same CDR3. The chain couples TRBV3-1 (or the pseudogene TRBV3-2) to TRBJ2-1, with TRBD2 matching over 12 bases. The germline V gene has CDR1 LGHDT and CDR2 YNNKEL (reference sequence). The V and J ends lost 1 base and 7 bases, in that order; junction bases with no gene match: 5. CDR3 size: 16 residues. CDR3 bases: TGTGCCAGCAGCCAAGGCCCAACTAGCGGGGGGAATGAGCAGTTCTTC. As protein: CASSQGPTSGGNEQFF.

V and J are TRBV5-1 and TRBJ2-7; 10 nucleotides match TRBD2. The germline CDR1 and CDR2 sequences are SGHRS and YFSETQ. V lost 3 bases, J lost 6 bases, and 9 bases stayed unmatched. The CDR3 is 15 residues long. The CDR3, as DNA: TGCGCCAGCAGCTCAGAACTAGCGGGATTAGCCGAGCAGTACTTC. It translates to CASSSELAGLAEQYF.

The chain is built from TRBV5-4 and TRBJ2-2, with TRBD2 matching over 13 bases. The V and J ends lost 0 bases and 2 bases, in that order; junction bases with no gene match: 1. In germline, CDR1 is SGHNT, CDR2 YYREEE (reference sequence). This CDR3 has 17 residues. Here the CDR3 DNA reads TGTGCCAGCAGCTTGGGGGGACTAGCGGGAAACACCGGGGAGCTGTTTTTT. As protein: CASSLGGLAGNTGELFF.

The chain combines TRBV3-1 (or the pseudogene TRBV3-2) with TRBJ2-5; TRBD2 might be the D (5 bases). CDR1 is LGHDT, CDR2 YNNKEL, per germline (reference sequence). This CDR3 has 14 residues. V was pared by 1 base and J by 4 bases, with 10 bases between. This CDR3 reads CASSQVSRGETQYF. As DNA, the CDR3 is TGTGCCAGCAGCCAAGTTTCCCGGGGAGAGACCCAGTACTTC.

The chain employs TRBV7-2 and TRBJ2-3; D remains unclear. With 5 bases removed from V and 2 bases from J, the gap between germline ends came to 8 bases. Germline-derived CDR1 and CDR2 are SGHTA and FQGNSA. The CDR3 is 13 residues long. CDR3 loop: CASSPIFTDTQYF. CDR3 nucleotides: TGTGCCAGCAGCCCCATCTTCACAGATACGCAGTATTTT.

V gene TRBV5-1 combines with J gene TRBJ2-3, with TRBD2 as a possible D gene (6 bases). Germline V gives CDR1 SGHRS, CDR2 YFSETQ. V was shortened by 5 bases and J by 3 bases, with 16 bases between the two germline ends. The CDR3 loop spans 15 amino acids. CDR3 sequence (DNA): TGCGCCAGCAGATCGCTGGGGGGTGGGACAGATACGCAGTATTTT. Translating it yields CASRSLGGGTDTQYF.

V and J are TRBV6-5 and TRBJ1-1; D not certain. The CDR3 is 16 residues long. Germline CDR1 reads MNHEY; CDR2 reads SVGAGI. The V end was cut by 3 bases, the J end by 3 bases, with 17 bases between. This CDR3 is CASSYPGRLKDTEAFF. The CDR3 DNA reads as TGTGCCAGCAGTTATCCTGGACGCCTCAAGGACACTGAAGCTTTCTTT.

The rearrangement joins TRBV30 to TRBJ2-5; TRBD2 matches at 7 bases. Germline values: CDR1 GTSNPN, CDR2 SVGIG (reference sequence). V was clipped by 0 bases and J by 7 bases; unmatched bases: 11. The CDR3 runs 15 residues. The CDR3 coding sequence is TGTGCCTGGAGTGTGGGGGGGTCCAACAGTGGGACCCAGTACTTC. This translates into CAWSVGGSNSGTQYF.

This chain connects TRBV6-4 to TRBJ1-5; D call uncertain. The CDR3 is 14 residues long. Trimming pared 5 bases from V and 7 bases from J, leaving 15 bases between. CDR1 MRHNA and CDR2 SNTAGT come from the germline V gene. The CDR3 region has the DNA TGTGCCAGCAGTCCGGAGGCCGGCGGACAGCCCCAGCATTTT. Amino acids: CASSPEAGGQPQHF.

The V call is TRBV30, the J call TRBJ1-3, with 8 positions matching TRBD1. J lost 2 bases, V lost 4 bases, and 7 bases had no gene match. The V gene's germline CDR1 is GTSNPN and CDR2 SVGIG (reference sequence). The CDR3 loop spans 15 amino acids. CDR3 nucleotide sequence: TGTGCCTGGAAACCTTCAGGGGGCACTGGAAACACCATATATTTT. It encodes CAWKPSGGTGNTIYF.

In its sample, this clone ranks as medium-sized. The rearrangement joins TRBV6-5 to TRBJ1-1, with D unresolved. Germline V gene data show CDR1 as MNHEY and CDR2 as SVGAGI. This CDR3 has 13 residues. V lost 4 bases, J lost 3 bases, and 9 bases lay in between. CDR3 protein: CASSSLTYTEAFF. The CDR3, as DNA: TGTGCCAGCAGTTCGCTCACATACACTGAAGCTTTCTTT.

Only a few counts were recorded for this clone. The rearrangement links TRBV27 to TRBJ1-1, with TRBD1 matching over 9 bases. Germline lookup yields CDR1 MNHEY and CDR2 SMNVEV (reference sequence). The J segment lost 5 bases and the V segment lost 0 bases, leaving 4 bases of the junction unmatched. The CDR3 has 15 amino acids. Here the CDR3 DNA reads TGTGCCAGCAGTTTATCGGGGACAGGGAAGACTGAAGCTTTCTTT. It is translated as CASSLSGTGKTEAFF.

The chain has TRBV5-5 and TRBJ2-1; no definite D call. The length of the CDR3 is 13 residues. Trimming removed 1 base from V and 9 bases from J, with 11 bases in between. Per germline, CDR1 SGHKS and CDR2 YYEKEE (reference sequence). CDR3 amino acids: CASSLSRPPEQFF. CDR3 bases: TGTGCCAGCAGCTTGTCCCGGCCGCCTGAGCAGTTCTTC.

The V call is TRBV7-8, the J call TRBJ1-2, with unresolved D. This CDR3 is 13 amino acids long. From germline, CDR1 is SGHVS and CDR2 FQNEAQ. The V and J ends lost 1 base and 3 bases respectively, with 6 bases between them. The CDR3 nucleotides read TGTGCCAGCAGCTTAGAGGAGGACTATGGCTACACCTTC. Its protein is CASSLEEDYGYTF.

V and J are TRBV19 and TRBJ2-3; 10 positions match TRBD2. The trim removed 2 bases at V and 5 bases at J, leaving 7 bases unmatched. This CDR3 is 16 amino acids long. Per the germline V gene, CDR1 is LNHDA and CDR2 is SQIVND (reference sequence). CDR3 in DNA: TGTGCCAGTAGTATACTGGCTAGCGGGAGCCAAGATACGCAGTATTTT. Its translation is CASSILASGSQDTQYF. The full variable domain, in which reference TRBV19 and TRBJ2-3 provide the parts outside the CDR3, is DGGITQSPKYLFRKEGQNVTLSCEQNLNHDAMYWYRQDPGQGLRLIYYSQIVNDFQKGDIAEGYSVSREKKESFPLTVTSAQKNPTAFYLCASSILASGSQDTQYFGPGTRLTVL.